The sequence of this T cell receptor (beta chain) was determined in a study of blood T cell repertoires in COVID-19. Profiling relied on immunoSEQ multiplex PCR, and the TCRdb table lists in-frame clones only, not all of them. The data contain over 300,000 clones, approximately 87% of them singletons. Enrolled through a virtual design, the participants were between roughly 18 and 90 years of age and came from under 30 US areas. CDR3 length equals 15 residues. Trimming shortened V by 1 base and J by 1 base, and 10 bases separated the two germline ends. Germline V gene lookup returns CDR1 SGHTA and CDR2 FQGNSA.

The rearrangement uses TRBV7-2 and TRBJ1-1; a weak D match, TRBD1 (5 bases). The sequenced sample consisted of PBMCs or T cells enriched from blood (not recorded which). The sequence came from a young woman with acute COVID-19. This CDR3 is CASSLGGRPNTEAFF. Written as DNA, the CDR3 is TGTGCCAGCAGCTTAGGGGGCCGCCCGAACACTGAAGCTTTCTTT.